This T cell receptor (beta chain) was identified during a study of CD8 T cells in Susac syndrome. Study-wide findings and caveats: The study recognized that the number of individuals in its TCR sequencing and HLA analysis was relatively small.

A quantity of about 0.5 to 1 ug RNA underwent reverse transcription using random hexamers. Multiplex immunoSEQ PCR targeted 54 Vbeta and 13 Jbeta TCR beta segments. MiXCR, run by TCRdb on the immunoSEQ multiplex PCR reads, gives a single entry per CDR3 protein. The sample contains nearly 110,000 distinct CDR3 sequences, approximately 93% of which appear only once. About this clonotype itself: Its specificity is unknown.

The CDR3 length is 17 residues. The ends were cut back, 3 bases at V and 0 bases at J, with 12 bases in the middle. Germline-derived CDR1 and CDR2 are LNHDA and SQIVND (reference sequence). The chain has TRBV19 and TRBJ2-6; D tentatively fits TRBD1 or TRBD2 (5 bases each). The sequence derives from a human donor with Susac syndrome. The sample comprised CD8+ T cells from PBMCs. CDR3: CASSMRGPNSGANVLTF. Written as DNA, the CDR3 is TGTGCCAGTAGTATGAGGGGACCCAACTCTGGGGCCAACGTCCTGACTTTC.